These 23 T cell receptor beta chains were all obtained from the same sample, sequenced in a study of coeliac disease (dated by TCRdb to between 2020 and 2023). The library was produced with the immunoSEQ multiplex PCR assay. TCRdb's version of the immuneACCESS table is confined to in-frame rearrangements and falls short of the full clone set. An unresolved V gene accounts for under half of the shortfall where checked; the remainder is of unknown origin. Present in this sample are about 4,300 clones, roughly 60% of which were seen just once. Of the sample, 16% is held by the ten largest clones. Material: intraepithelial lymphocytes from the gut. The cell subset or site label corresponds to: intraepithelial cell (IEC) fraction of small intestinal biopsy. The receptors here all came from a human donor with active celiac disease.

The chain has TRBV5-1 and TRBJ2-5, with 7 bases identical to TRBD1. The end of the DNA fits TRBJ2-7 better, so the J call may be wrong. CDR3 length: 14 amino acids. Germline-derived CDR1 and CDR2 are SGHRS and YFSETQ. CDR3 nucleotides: TGCGCCAGCAGCCCCCGGGACAGCACCTACGAGCAGTACTTC. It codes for CASSPRDSTYEQYF.

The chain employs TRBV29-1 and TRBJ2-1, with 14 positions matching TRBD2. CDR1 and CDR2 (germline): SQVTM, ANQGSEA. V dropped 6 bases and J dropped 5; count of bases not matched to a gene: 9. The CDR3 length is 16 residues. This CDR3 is CSVGGTSGSRNNEQFF. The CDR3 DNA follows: TGCAGCGTCGGAGGGACTAGCGGGAGCAGAAACAATGAGCAGTTCTTC.

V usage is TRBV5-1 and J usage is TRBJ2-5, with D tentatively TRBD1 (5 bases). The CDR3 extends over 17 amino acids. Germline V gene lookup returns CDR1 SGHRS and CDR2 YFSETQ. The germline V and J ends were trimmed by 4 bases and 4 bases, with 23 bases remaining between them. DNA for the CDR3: TGCGCCAGCAGCATGAGACAGACAGAAGTTAGACTAGAGACCCAGTACTTC. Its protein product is CASSMRQTEVRLETQYF.

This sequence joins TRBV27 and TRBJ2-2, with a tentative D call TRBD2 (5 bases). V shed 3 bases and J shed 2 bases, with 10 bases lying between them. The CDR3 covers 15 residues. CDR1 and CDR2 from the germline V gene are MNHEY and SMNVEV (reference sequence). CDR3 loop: CASSFFLANTGELFF. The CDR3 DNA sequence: TGTGCCAGCAGTTTTTTTCTAGCAAACACCGGGGAGCTGTTTTTT.

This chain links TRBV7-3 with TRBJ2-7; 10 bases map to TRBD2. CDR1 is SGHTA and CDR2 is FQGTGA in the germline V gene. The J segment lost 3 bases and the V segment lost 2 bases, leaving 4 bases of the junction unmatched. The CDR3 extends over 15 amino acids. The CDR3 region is CASSLGAGGYYEQYF. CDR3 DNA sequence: TGTGCCAGCAGCTTAGGAGCGGGAGGGTACTACGAGCAGTACTTC.

CDR3 DNA: TGTGCCAGCAGCTTATACCCCAAACCAGACAACCATTACAATGAGCAGTTCTTC. This encodes CASSLYPKPDNHYNEQFF. The J gene is TRBJ2-1, the V gene TRBV11-2; D uncertain. Trimming removed 2 bases from V and 4 bases from J, with 21 bases in between. Germline V gene data show CDR1 as SGHAT and CDR2 as FQNNGV. The CDR3 totals 18 residues.

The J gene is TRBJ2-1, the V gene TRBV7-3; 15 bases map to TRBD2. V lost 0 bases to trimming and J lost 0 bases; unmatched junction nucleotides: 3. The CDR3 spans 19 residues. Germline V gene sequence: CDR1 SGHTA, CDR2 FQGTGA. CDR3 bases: TGTGCCAGCAGCTTAACGGGACTAGCGGGAGGTTACTCCTACAATGAGCAGTTCTTC. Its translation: CASSLTGLAGGYSYNEQFF.

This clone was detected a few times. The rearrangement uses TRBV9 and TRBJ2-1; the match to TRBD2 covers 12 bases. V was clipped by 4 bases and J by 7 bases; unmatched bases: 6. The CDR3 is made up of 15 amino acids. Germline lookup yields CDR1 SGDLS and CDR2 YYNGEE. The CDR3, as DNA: TGTGCCAGCAGCCCTACAGGACTAGCGGGAAATGAGCAGTTCTTC. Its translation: CASSPTGLAGNEQFF.

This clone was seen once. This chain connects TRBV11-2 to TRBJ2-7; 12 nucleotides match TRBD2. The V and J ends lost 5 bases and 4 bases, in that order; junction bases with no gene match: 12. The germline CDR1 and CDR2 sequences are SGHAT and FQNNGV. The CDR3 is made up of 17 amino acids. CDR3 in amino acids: CASSLSGRLAGGYEQYF. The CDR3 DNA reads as TGTGCCAGCAGCCTCTCCGGTCGCCTAGCGGGAGGGTACGAGCAGTACTTC.

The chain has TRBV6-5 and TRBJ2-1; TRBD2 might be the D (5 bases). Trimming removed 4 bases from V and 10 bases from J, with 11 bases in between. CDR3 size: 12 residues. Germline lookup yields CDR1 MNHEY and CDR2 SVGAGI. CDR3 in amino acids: CASSSLASEQFF. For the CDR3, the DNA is TGTGCCAGCAGTTCCTTAGCGAGCGAGCAGTTCTTC.

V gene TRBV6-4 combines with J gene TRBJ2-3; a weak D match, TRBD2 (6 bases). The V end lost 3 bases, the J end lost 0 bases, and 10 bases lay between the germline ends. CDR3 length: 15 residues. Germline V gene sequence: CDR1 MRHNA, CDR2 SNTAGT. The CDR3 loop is CASSEGSGSTDTQYF. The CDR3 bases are TGTGCCAGCAGTGAGGGGAGCGGGAGCACAGATACGCAGTATTTT.

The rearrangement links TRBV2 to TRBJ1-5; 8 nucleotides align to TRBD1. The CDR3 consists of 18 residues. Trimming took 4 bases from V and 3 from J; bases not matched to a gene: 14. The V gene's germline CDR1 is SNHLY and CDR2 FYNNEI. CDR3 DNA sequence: TGTGCCAGCAGTGTCAGCCTCGACAGGGGTCGGGACAATCAGCCCCAGCATTTT. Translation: CASSVSLDRGRDNQPQHF.

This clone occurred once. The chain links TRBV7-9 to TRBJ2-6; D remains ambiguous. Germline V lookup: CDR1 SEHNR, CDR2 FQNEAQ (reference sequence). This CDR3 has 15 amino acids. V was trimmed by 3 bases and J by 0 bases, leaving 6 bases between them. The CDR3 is CASSFGNSGANVLTF. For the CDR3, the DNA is TGTGCCAGCAGCTTTGGCAACTCTGGGGCCAACGTCCTGACTTTC.

CDR3 residues: CASSQDRDGFRSGNTIYF. The CDR3 nucleotides are TGCGCCAGCAGCCAAGATCGGGATGGGTTCAGGTCTGGAAACACCATATATTTT. The V and J genes are TRBV4-1 and TRBJ1-3, with unresolved D. Trimming took 0 bases from V and 1 from J, leaving 16 bases between them. Per the germline V gene, CDR1 is MGHRA and CDR2 is YSYEKL. The CDR3 runs to 18 residues.

CDR3 nucleotides: TGTGCCAGCAGCTTGTTCTACTCTTGGGGGCTGAAGACCCAGTACTTC. Translation gives CASSLFYSWGLKTQYF. J is TRBJ2-5 and V is TRBV11-2, with D tentatively TRBD1 (6 bases). V dropped 3 bases and J dropped 6 bases, with 20 bases sitting between them. CDR3 size: 16 residues. From germline, CDR1 is SGHAT and CDR2 FQNNGV. The variable domain in full, completed from reference TRBV11-2 and TRBJ2-5, reads EAGVAQSPRYKIIEKRQSVAFWCNPISGHATLYWYQQILGQGPKLLIQFQNNGVVDDSQLPKDRFSAERLKGVDSTLKIQPAKLEDSAVYLCASSLFYSWGLKTQYFGPGTRLLVL.

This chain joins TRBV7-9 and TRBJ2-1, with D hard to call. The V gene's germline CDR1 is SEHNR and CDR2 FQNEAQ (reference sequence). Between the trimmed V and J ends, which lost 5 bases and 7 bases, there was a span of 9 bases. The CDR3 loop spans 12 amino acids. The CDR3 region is CASSSPGNEQFF. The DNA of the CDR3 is TGTGCCAGCAGCAGCCCAGGTAATGAGCAGTTCTTC.

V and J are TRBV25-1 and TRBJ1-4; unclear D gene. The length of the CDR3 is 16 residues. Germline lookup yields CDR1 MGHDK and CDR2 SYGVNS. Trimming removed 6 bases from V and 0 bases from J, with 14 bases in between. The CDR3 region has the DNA TGTGCCAGCAGCGCCAAGTCGGTCACAACTAATGAAAAACTGTTTTTT. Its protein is CASSAKSVTTNEKLFF.

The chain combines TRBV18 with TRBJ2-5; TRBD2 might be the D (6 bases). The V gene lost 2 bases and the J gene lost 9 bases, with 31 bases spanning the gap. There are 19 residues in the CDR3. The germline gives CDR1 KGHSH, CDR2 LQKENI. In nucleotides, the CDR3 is TGTGCCAGCTCACCAAACTTCGGCGGGACCTCCTCGGGTTTAGGGGCCCAGTACTTC. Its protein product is CASSPNFGGTSSGLGAQYF.

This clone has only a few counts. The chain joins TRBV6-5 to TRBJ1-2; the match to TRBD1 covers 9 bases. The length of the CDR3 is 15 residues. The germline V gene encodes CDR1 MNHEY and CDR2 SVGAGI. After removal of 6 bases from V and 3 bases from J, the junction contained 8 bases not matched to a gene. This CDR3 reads CASSRGTGRDYGYTF. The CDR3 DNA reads TGTGCCAGCAGCCGAGGGACAGGGCGCGACTATGGCTACACCTTC.

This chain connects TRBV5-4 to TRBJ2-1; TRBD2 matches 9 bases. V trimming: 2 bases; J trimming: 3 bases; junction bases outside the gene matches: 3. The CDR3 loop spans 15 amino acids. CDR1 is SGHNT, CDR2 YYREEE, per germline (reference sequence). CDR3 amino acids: CASSFSGGNYNEQFF. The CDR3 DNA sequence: TGTGCCAGCAGCTTTAGCGGGGGTAACTACAATGAGCAGTTCTTC.

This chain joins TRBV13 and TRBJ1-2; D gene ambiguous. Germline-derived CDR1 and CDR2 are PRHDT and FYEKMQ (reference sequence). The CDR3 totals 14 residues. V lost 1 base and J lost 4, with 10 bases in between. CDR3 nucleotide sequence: TGTGCCAGCAGCTTAGAAGCTGAAATCTATGGCTACACCTTC. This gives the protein CASSLEAEIYGYTF.

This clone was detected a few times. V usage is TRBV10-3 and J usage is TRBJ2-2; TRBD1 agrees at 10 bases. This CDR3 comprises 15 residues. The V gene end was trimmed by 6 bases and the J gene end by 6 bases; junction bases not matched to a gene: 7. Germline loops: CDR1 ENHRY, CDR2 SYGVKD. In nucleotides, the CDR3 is TGTGCCATCAGCAACCGGGACAGGGGCCCCGGGGAGCTGTTTTTT. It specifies CAISNRDRGPGELFF.

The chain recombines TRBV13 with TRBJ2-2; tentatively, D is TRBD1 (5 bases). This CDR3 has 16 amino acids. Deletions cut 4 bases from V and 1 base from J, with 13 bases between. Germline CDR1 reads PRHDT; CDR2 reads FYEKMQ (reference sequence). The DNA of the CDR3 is TGTGCCAGCAGCTCCACCGGTGGACAGAACACCGGGGAGCTGTTTTTT. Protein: CASSSTGGQNTGELFF.